Listed below are T cell receptor beta chains from one sample, sequenced in a study of human T cells and chemical hapten exposure. In TCRdb, the RACE reads were re-called with MiXCR into one record per CDR3 protein. The table lists tens of thousands of distinct CDR3 sequences, about 10% of them singletons. Sequencing was performed on whole blood, taken in connection with sensitization to the hapten diphenylcyclopropenone (DPC). These receptors all stem from a man aged 25 to 40 with alopecia areata. Some clones in this sample may be carry-over from other donors' samples. Both conserved end residues are part of each CDR3. D genes are given only for firm matches. Rows give clone size only sometimes, using once, few, many, or a class for an expanded clone.

D gene	V gene	clone size	J gene	CDR3 protein	CDR3 DNA
.	TRBV19	many	TRBJ2-1	CASSISSNNEQFF	TGTGCCAGTAGTATTTCTAGTAACAATGAGCAGTTCTTC
.	TRBV28	many	TRBJ1-3	CASTRGGGSSGNTIYF	TGTGCCAGCACACGTGGGGGAGGAAGCTCTGGAAACACCATATATTTT
.	TRBV7-6	.	TRBJ1-1	CASSLTAGIGGVRAIF	TGTGCCAGCAGCTTAACGGCAGGGATCGGAGGGGTTCGAGCTATCTTT
.	TRBV9	few	TRBJ1-1	CASSEGGFTEAFF	TGTGCCAGCAGCGAAGGGGGTTTCACTGAAGCTTTCTTT
TRBD1	TRBV5-1	few	TRBJ2-7	CASSPTGTGLYEQYF	TGCGCCAGCAGCCCGACCGGGACAGGACTCTACGAGCAGTACTTC
.	TRBV6-6	few	TRBJ2-1	CASSYDSGVDEQFF	TGTGCCAGCAGTTACGATTCGGGGGTCGATGAGCAGTTCTTC
.	TRBV15	.	TRBJ1-4	CATSRANEKLFF	TGTGCCACCAGCCGAGCTAATGAAAAACTGTTTTTT
.	TRBV6-2/TRBV6-3	.	TRBJ2-4	CASSPDPGNIQYF	TGTGCCAGCAGTCCCGACCCAGGAAACATTCAGTACTTC
.	TRBV2	many	TRBJ2-5	CASSEGREGQYF	TGTGCCAGCAGTGAGGGCAGGGAAGGCCAGTACTTC
.	TRBV29-1	many	TRBJ2-1	CSVGSGHHNEQFF	TGCAGCGTTGGGTCGGGGCACCACAATGAGCAGTTCTTC
TRBD1	TRBV29-1	.	TRBJ1-1	CSVGQGSNTEAFF	TGCAGCGTTGGACAGGGGAGTAACACTGAAGCTTTCTTT
.	TRBV14	few	TRBJ2-7	CASSRRAQLDEQYF	TGTGCCAGCAGCCGACGCGCCCAGTTAGACGAGCAGTACTTC
.	TRBV7-9	many	TRBJ1-6	CASSPARTELYNSPLHF	TGTGCCAGCAGCCCAGCCAGGACAGAACTCTATAATTCACCCCTCCACTTT
TRBD2	TRBV9	few	TRBJ2-7	CASSVTSGGTYEQYF	TGTGCCAGCAGCGTTACTAGCGGGGGCACCTACGAGCAGTACTTC
TRBD2	TRBV20-1	many	TRBJ2-1	CSAQGGTSGSHEQFF	TGCAGTGCTCAAGGGGGCACTAGCGGGAGTCATGAGCAGTTCTTC
TRBD2	TRBV29-1	few	TRBJ2-1	CSVGASGSSYNEQFF	TGCAGCGTTGGAGCTAGCGGGAGCTCCTACAATGAGCAGTTCTTC
.	TRBV29-1	few	TRBJ1-1	CSALSNTEAFF	TGCAGCGCCCTTTCAAACACTGAAGCTTTCTTT
.	TRBV20-1	medium-sized	TRBJ1-1	CSARESTEAFF	TGCAGTGCTAGAGAGAGCACTGAAGCTTTCTTT
.	TRBV28	.	TRBJ2-3	CASLPPGFGTQYF	TGTGCCAGCCTTCCCCCTGGGTTCGGGACGCAGTATTTT
.	TRBV27	.	TRBJ1-1	CASLPGGLNTEAFF	TGTGCCAGCCTCCCCGGCGGGCTGAACACTGAAGCTTTCTTT
.	TRBV20-1	many	TRBJ1-5	CSAWTANSLYSNQPQHF	TGCAGTGCTTGGACAGCTAATAGCCTCTATAGCAATCAGCCCCAGCATTTT
.	TRBV12-3/TRBV12-4	many	TRBJ2-5	CASSSSVQWTQYF	TGTGCCAGCAGTTCGAGTGTGCAGTGGACCCAGTACTTC
.	TRBV4-3	many	TRBJ2-2	CASSQETGFANTGELFF	TGCGCCAGCAGCCAAGAGACAGGCTTCGCGAACACCGGGGAGCTGTTTTTT
.	TRBV28	few	TRBJ2-5	CASNHRVLETQYF	TGTGCCAGCAATCACAGGGTATTGGAGACCCAGTACTTC
.	TRBV12-3/TRBV12-4	many	TRBJ2-2	CASSPLLGELFF	TGTGCCAGCAGCCCCCTTCTAGGGGAGCTGTTTTTT
TRBD1	TRBV29-1	few	TRBJ2-1	CSVRPGQGHNEQFF	TGCAGCGTTCGCCCGGGACAGGGACACAATGAGCAGTTCTTC
.	TRBV6-6	.	TRBJ2-2	CASSQTAGTGELFF	TGTGCCAGCAGTCAAACGGCGGGCACCGGGGAGCTGTTTTTT
.	TRBV19	.	TRBJ2-5	CASSRQVQETQYF	TGTGCCAGTAGTCGACAGGTCCAAGAGACCCAGTACTTC
.	TRBV11-2	.	TRBJ1-3	CASSLEQGRPLSGNTIYF	TGTGCCAGCAGCTTAGAACAGGGAAGGCCTCTCTCTGGAAACACCATATATTTT
.	TRBV20-1	many	TRBJ2-1	CSARDVGGPSYNEQFF	TGCAGTGCTAGAGACGTGGGGGGGCCGTCCTACAATGAGCAGTTCTTC
TRBD1	TRBV29-1	many	TRBJ2-7	CSVGQGTEQYF	TGCAGCGTGGGACAGGGAACCGAGCAGTACTTC
.	TRBV7-9	.	TRBJ2-7	CASSPRRDTYEQYF	TGTGCCAGCAGCCCCAGACGGGATACCTACGAGCAGTACTTC
.	TRBV12-5	few	TRBJ1-1	CASGGDLTEAFF	TGTGCTAGTGGAGGGGATCTCACTGAAGCTTTCTTT
.	TRBV7-8	many	TRBJ2-2	CASSRAEGTNTGELFF	TGTGCCAGCAGCAGAGCAGAGGGGACAAACACCGGGGAGCTGTTTTTT
.	TRBV7-2	.	TRBJ2-5	CASSLMAGKAQETQYF	TGTGCCAGCAGCTTAATGGCAGGGAAGGCTCAAGAGACCCAGTACTTC
.	TRBV12-3/TRBV12-4	.	TRBJ2-1	CASSLVGVRVF	TGTGCCAGCAGTTTAGTGGGGGTAAGGGTCTTC
TRBD1	TRBV10-2	few	TRBJ1-5	CASSELGRQGSDQPQHF	TGCGCCAGCAGTGAGTTGGGACGACAGGGGAGCGATCAGCCCCAGCATTTT
TRBD2	TRBV6-6	few	TRBJ2-1	CASSKVPGLAGASTEQFF	TGTGCCAGCAGTAAAGTCCCGGGACTAGCGGGAGCATCGACTGAGCAGTTCTTC
TRBD2	TRBV7-3	many	TRBJ2-5	CASSSMGRGQETQYF	TGTGCCAGCAGCTCGATGGGGCGGGGGCAAGAGACCCAGTACTTC
.	TRBV6-4	few	TRBJ2-1	CASSVEVYNEQFF	TGTGCCAGCAGTGTGGAGGTATACAATGAGCAGTTCTTC
TRBD2	TRBV29-1	many	TRBJ2-2	CSASSGDITGELFF	TGCAGCGCCTCTAGCGGGGATATTACCGGGGAGCTGTTTTTT
.	TRBV5-1	many	TRBJ2-1	CASSTGPSTYNEQFF	TGCGCCAGCTCAACGGGGCCCAGCACCTACAATGAGCAGTTCTTC
TRBD2	TRBV11-2	few	TRBJ2-1	CASSLGSLAAAYNEQFF	TGTGCCAGCAGCTTAGGATCGCTAGCGGCAGCCTACAATGAGCAGTTCTTC
.	TRBV5-1	once	TRBJ1-6	CASSRGLSDNSPLHF	TGCGCCAGCAGCCGAGGGTTGTCCGATAATTCACCCCTCCACTTT
.	TRBV7-9	many	TRBJ2-3	CASSFAADTQYF	TGTGCCAGCAGCTTTGCTGCAGATACGCAGTATTTT
TRBD1	TRBV14	.	TRBJ1-2	CASSQVYRGLGDGYTF	TGTGCCAGCAGCCAAGTATACAGGGGGCTCGGGGATGGCTACACCTTC
.	TRBV29-1	.	TRBJ1-1	CSVDPRGTEAFF	TGCAGCGTTGATCCCAGGGGAACTGAAGCTTTCTTT
TRBD2	TRBV27	.	TRBJ2-3	CASSKYHLAGVTDTQYF	TGTGCCAGCAGCAAATACCACCTAGCGGGAGTGACAGATACGCAGTATTTT
TRBD1	TRBV27	few	TRBJ1-5	CASSSYWTGGLAQPQHF	TGTGCCAGCAGTTCTTATTGGACAGGGGGCTTGGCTCAGCCCCAGCATTTT
.	TRBV11-2	many	TRBJ2-3	CASSLYEQGTQYF	TGTGCCAGCAGCTTGTACGAGCAAGGTACGCAGTATTTT
.	TRBV7-2	many	TRBJ2-3	CASSLVFTRSDTQYF	TGTGCCAGCAGCTTAGTCTTCACCCGCTCCGATACGCAGTATTTT
.	TRBV29-1	few	TRBJ2-3	CSAWGGRGDTQYF	TGCAGCGCCTGGGGCGGGCGGGGAGATACGCAGTATTTT
.	TRBV11-2	few	TRBJ1-1	CASSLDRLGLGRPNTEAFF	TGTGCCAGCAGCTTAGACCGGCTTGGCTTGGGACGCCCGAACACTGAAGCTTTCTTT
.	TRBV5-4	.	TRBJ2-3	CASSLGDRRSRDTQYF	TGTGCCAGCAGCTTGGGCGACCGTCGATCTAGGGATACGCAGTATTTT
TRBD1	TRBV10-1	many	TRBJ2-1	CASSQDRGPYDEQFF	TGCGCCAGCAGTCAGGACAGGGGGCCGTACGATGAGCAGTTCTTC